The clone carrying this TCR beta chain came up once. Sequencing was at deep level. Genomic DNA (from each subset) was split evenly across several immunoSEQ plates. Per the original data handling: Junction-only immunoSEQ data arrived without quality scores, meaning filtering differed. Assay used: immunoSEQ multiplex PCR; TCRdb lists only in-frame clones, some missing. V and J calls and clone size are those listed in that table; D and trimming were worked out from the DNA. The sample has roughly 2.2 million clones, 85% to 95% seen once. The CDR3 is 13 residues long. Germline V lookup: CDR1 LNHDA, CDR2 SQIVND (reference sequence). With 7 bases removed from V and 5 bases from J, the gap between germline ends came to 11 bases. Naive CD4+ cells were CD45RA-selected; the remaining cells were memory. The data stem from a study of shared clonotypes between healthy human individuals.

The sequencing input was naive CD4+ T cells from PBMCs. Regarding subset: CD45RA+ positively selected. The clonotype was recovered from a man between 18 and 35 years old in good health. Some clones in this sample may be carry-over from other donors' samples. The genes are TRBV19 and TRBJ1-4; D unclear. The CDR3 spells CASNYRPNEKLFF. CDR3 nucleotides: TGTGCCAGTAATTACCGCCCGAATGAAAAACTGTTTTTT.